The 18 T cell receptor beta chains given below trace back to one sample, sequenced in a study of STAT5B mutations in CD4+ large granular lymphocyte leukemia. Repertoires were generated with immunoSEQ multiplex PCR, while TCRdb's copy carries only in-frame clones and drops some. The repertoire consists of about 35,000 clones, with more than 65% occurring once and the leading ten covering less than 2.5%. Sequenced sample: CD4+ T cells from blood buffy coats. These receptors were obtained from a human donor in good health.

This clone appeared a few times. V usage is TRBV18 and J usage is TRBJ1-5; the match to TRBD1 covers 7 bases. With V trimmed by 2 bases and J by 2 bases, 0 bases remained unmatched. CDR3 size: 14 residues. In germline, CDR1 is KGHSH, CDR2 LQKENI. CDR3 sequence (DNA): TGTGCCAGCTCACCAACAGGGGGCAATCAGCCCCAGCATTTT. It translates to CASSPTGGNQPQHF.

The chain carries TRBV10-2 and TRBJ2-5; D may be TRBD1 (6 bases). Trimming pared 8 bases from V and 1 base from J, leaving 11 bases between. CDR1 WSHSY and CDR2 SAAADI come from the germline V gene. The CDR3 covers 13 residues. The CDR3 protein is CASCRDTQETQYF. The CDR3 region has the DNA TGCGCCAGCTGCCGGGACACCCAAGAGACCCAGTACTTC.

The DNA for the CDR3 is TGTGCCAGCTCACCATCCGGGACAGGGGGTCGGAACTATGGCTACACCTTC. It translates to CASSPSGTGGRNYGYTF. This chain connects TRBV18 to TRBJ1-2; 11 nucleotides agree with TRBD1. CDR3 length: 17 amino acids. From germline, CDR1 is KGHSH and CDR2 LQKENI. V lost 2 bases, J lost 2 bases, and 7 bases stayed unmatched.

The chain uses TRBV7-9 and TRBJ2-4; 10 bases align to TRBD2. Germline loops: CDR1 SEHNR, CDR2 FQNEAQ (reference sequence). V dropped 3 bases and J dropped 5; count of bases not matched to a gene: 4. CDR3 length: 15 amino acids. The CDR3 sequence: CASSFSAGGENIQYF. CDR3 coding DNA: TGTGCCAGCAGCTTTTCAGCGGGAGGGGAAAACATTCAGTACTTC.

This clone was recorded once. This sequence joins TRBV5-4 and TRBJ2-7, with 7 bases that match TRBD2. Germline trimming cut 6 bases from V and 2 bases from J; bases unmatched to any gene: 11. The germline V gene encodes CDR1 SGHNT and CDR2 YYREEE (reference sequence). This CDR3 contains 15 residues. Here the CDR3 reads CASTVGGGGPYEQYF. The DNA for the CDR3 is TGTGCCAGCACCGTTGGGGGGGGAGGGCCCTACGAGCAGTACTTC.

This rearrangement joins TRBV10-2 to TRBJ1-2; D is uncertain. CDR1 WSHSY and CDR2 SAAADI come from the germline V gene. V was pared by 5 bases and J by 2 bases, with 6 bases between. There are 12 residues in the CDR3. The DNA of the CDR3 is TGCGCCAGCAGTCCCGACAACTATGGCTACACCTTC. Its translation: CASSPDNYGYTF.

The chain has TRBV11-3 and TRBJ2-1, with 8 bases identical to TRBD1. CDR1 and CDR2 (germline): SGHNT, YENEEA. This CDR3 has 16 residues. V shed 1 base, J shed 7 bases, and the junction held 9 bases outside the gene matches. The CDR3 region has the DNA TGTGCCAGCAGCTTAGGGGCAGGGGGCGCAGGTAATGAGCAGTTCTTC. Its protein is CASSLGAGGAGNEQFF.

The chain carries TRBV4-1 and TRBJ1-1; 8 bases match TRBD1. CDR1 is MGHRA and CDR2 is YSYEKL in the germline V gene. Unmatched junction bases numbered 7, after V lost 0 bases and J lost 1 base. The CDR3 covers 17 residues. This CDR3 is CASSQDPQGAQNTEAFF. CDR3 nucleotides: TGCGCCAGCAGCCAAGATCCCCAGGGGGCCCAGAACACTGAAGCTTTCTTT.

The chain employs TRBV5-1 and TRBJ2-1, with TRBD2 matching over 9 bases. V gave up 0 bases and J gave up 3 bases; unmatched junction bases: 10. Germline lookup yields CDR1 SGHRS and CDR2 YFSETQ. The CDR3 has 18 amino acids. The chain's CDR3 is CASSLAASGAVDYNEQFF. The CDR3 nucleotides are TGCGCCAGCAGCTTGGCGGCTAGCGGGGCCGTGGACTACAATGAGCAGTTCTTC.

The V and J genes are TRBV11-2 and TRBJ2-7; 7 bases match TRBD2. CDR3 length equals 14 residues. V was pared by 5 bases and J by 0 bases, with 4 bases of the junction left unmatched. CDR1 is SGHAT and CDR2 is FQNNGV in the germline V gene. CDR3 region: CASSLGGSSYEQYF. The CDR3 DNA reads as TGTGCCAGCAGCCTGGGAGGGAGCTCCTACGAGCAGTACTTC.

The chain links TRBV5-1 to TRBJ2-3; TRBD2 matches at 7 bases. With 0 bases clipped from V and 0 bases from J, the junction kept 1 base outside the gene matches. Germline V gene lookup returns CDR1 SGHRS and CDR2 YFSETQ. The CDR3 is 15 residues long. The CDR3 nucleotides read TGCGCCAGCAGCTTGGTACTAGCGAGCACAGATACGCAGTATTTT. Translated, it gives CASSLVLASTDTQYF.

The chain recombines TRBV27 with TRBJ1-1; no firm D call. The V end lost 3 bases, the J end lost 5 bases, and 7 bases lay between the germline ends. This CDR3 comprises 12 residues. CDR1 and CDR2 from the germline V gene are MNHEY and SMNVEV (reference sequence). CDR3 sequence: CASSFRGTEAFF. In DNA, the CDR3 is TGTGCCAGCAGTTTTAGAGGGACTGAAGCTTTCTTT.

This chain connects TRBV5-1 to TRBJ1-1; D uncertain. Germline lookup yields CDR1 SGHRS and CDR2 YFSETQ. The V gene lost 4 bases and the J gene lost 0 bases, with 10 bases spanning the gap. This CDR3 region has 14 residues. Here the CDR3 DNA reads TGCGCCAGCAGCAATGGCGCGCTGAACACTGAAGCTTTCTTT. The encoded protein is CASSNGALNTEAFF.

The chain joins TRBV7-2 to TRBJ1-1; weak D call: TRBD1 (5 bases). The V gene lost 4 bases and the J gene lost 2 bases, with 8 bases spanning the gap. Per the germline V gene, CDR1 is SGHTA and CDR2 is FQGNSA. The CDR3 length is 13 residues. The DNA of the CDR3 is TGTGCCAGCAGCTCTGACAGTAACACTGAAGCTTTCTTT. Its translation: CASSSDSNTEAFF.

The genes are TRBV30 and TRBJ1-4; 9 positions match TRBD1. The length of the CDR3 is 14 residues. The V and J ends lost 3 bases and 5 bases, in that order; junction bases with no gene match: 4. CDR1 is GTSNPN and CDR2 is SVGIG in the germline V gene (reference sequence). The chain's CDR3 is CAWSKDRGNEKLFF. The DNA of the CDR3 is TGTGCCTGGAGCAAGGACAGGGGAAATGAAAAACTGTTTTTT.

This chain uses TRBV18 with TRBJ1-2; a weak D match, TRBD1 (6 bases). The germline CDR1 and CDR2 sequences are KGHSH and LQKENI. V lost 2 bases and J lost 2, with 12 bases in between. This CDR3 contains 15 residues. The DNA for the CDR3 is TGTGCCAGCTCACCAGGCCGGGGGGCCAACTATGGCTACACCTTC. This gives the protein CASSPGRGANYGYTF. Full variable domain (rest looked up from reference TRBV18 and TRBJ1-2): NAGVMQNPRHLVRRRGQEARLRCSPMKGHSHVYWYRQLPEEGLKFMVYLQKENIIDESGMPKERFSAEFPKEGPSILRIQQVVRGDSAAYFCASSPGRGANYGYTFGSGTRLTVV.

The rearrangement joins TRBV29-1 to TRBJ1-1, with a possible D match to TRBD1 (5 bases). V shed 7 bases and J shed 6 bases, with 18 bases lying between them. The CDR3 is 13 amino acids. Germline V gene lookup returns CDR1 SQVTM and CDR2 ANQGSEA. As DNA, the CDR3 is TGCAGCGCAACGGACGGGACGGGGGCTGAAGCTTTCTTT. Translating it yields CSATDGTGAEAFF.

The V gene is TRBV27, the J gene TRBJ2-7; possibly TRBD1 for D (5 bases). CDR3 length equals 12 residues. Germline CDR1 and CDR2: MNHEY and SMNVEV (reference sequence). Trimming took 4 bases from V and 3 from J, leaving 7 bases between them. The CDR3 reads CASSWGGYEQYF. CDR3 sequence (DNA): TGTGCCAGCAGTTGGGGCGGCTACGAGCAGTACTTC.